One sample yielded the 25 T cell receptor beta chains listed below, sequenced in a study of cytomegalovirus exposure and HLA in healthy donors. Use of 60 Vbeta and 13 Jbeta primers characterized the PCR. Data came from immunoSEQ multiplex PCR; TCRdb stores just in-frame clones and leaves some out. The sample contains over 200,000 clones, around 80% of which appear only once. Material: PBMCs. These receptors were obtained from a woman in her sixties in good health and CMV-seropositive.

The V call is TRBV6-6, the J call TRBJ2-5; TRBD2 matches at 10 bases. Germline CDR1 is MNHNY and CDR2 is SVGAGI (reference sequence). This CDR3 region has 14 residues. The trim removed 6 bases at V and 3 bases at J, leaving 4 bases unmatched. CDR3 sequence (DNA): TGTGCCAGCAGCCACGGACTAGCGGAAGAGACCCAGTACTTC. Residues: CASSHGLAEETQYF.

The chain couples TRBV5-1 to TRBJ2-2; 8 bases agree with TRBD1. The CDR3 has 14 residues. Per the germline V gene, CDR1 is SGHRS and CDR2 is YFSETQ. With 6 bases clipped from V and 5 bases from J, the junction kept 6 bases outside the gene matches. Here the CDR3 reads CASTWGQETGELFF. The CDR3 nucleotides read TGCGCCAGCACCTGGGGACAGGAAACCGGGGAGCTGTTTTTT.

The V and J genes are TRBV5-1 and TRBJ1-2, with 7 nucleotides matching TRBD1. Germline assignment: CDR1 SGHRS and CDR2 YFSETQ. The junction had 10 bases not matched to a gene; V was cut back by 5 bases and J by 9 bases. This CDR3 spans 13 amino acids. This CDR3 is CASSRDSEDSYTF. CDR3 nucleotides: TGCGCCAGCAGTCGGGACAGCGAGGATAGCTACACCTTC.

V and J are TRBV6-5 and TRBJ2-3; TRBD2 might be the D (5 bases). Per the germline V gene, CDR1 is MNHEY and CDR2 is SVGAGI. Between the trimmed V and J ends, which lost 2 bases and 2 bases, there was a span of 14 bases. This CDR3 has 16 residues. In DNA form, the CDR3 reads TGTGCCAGCAGTTACGGGCGGGTTCCATTCACAGATACGCAGTATTTT. It is translated as CASSYGRVPFTDTQYF.

The chain uses TRBV6-4 and TRBJ1-2, with 10 bases aligning to TRBD1. With V trimmed by 6 bases and J by 4 bases, 17 bases remained unmatched. CDR1 is MRHNA and CDR2 is SNTAGT in the germline V gene. This CDR3 has 18 amino acids. This CDR3 reads CASRPTPTGGVSLYGYTF. Written as DNA, the CDR3 is TGTGCCAGCAGACCCACGCCGACAGGGGGCGTCTCCCTCTATGGCTACACCTTC.

The table lists this clone with a count of one. The chain recombines TRBV27 with TRBJ2-7; 10 bases match TRBD2. Unmatched junction bases numbered 2, after V lost 0 bases and J lost 3 bases. Germline CDR1 and CDR2: MNHEY and SMNVEV (reference sequence). This CDR3 contains 15 residues. This CDR3 reads CASSLSLAGGYEQYF. CDR3 DNA sequence: TGTGCCAGCAGTTTATCCTTAGCGGGGGGCTACGAGCAGTACTTC.

The chain has TRBV11-2 and TRBJ2-1; the D gene is possibly TRBD2 (6 bases). Trimming left V 6 bases short and J 3 bases short, with 18 bases between. Germline V gives CDR1 SGHAT, CDR2 FQNNGV. The CDR3 runs to 16 residues. Here the CDR3 DNA reads TGTGCCAGCAGATCCCCTGGGAGGACGGTCTACAATGAGCAGTTCTTC. Residues: CASRSPGRTVYNEQFF.

The chain has TRBV2 and TRBJ2-7; possible D gene TRBD1, 6 bases. The ends were cut back, 4 bases at V and 6 bases at J, with 10 bases in the middle. The CDR3 totals 12 residues. The germline CDR1 and CDR2 sequences are SNHLY and FYNNEI. The CDR3 sequence is CASSAQGSEQYF. The CDR3 coding sequence is TGTGCCAGCAGTGCACAGGGTTCCGAGCAGTACTTC. The entire variable domain, with the rest obtained from reference TRBV2 and TRBJ2-7, is as follows: EPEVTQTPSHQVTQMGQEVILRCVPISNHLYFYWYRQILGQKVEFLVSFYNNEISEKSEIFDDQFSVERPDGSNFTLKIRSTKLEDSAMYFCASSAQGSEQYFGPGTRLTVT.

The chain recombines TRBV30 with TRBJ2-7; a possible D gene is TRBD2 (5 bases). The CDR3 spans 13 residues. V gave up 5 bases and J gave up 2 bases, with 13 bases separating them. The germline V gene encodes CDR1 GTSNPN and CDR2 SVGIG (reference sequence). For the CDR3, the DNA is TGTGCCTGGGATAAAGGACTCCCCTACGAGCAGTACTTC. It codes for CAWDKGLPYEQYF. The full variable domain, completed using reference TRBV30 and TRBJ2-7, is SQTIHQWPATLVQPVGSPLSLECTVEGTSNPNLYWYRQAAGRGLQLLFYSVGIGQISSEVPQNLSASRPQDRQFILSSKKLLLSDSGFYLCAWDKGLPYEQYFGPGTRLTVT.

This chain connects TRBV11-3 to TRBJ1-1; no definite D call. The CDR3 sequence is 14 residues long. Germline lookup yields CDR1 SGHNT and CDR2 YENEEA. Trimming pared 5 bases from V and 5 bases from J, leaving 15 bases between. The CDR3 nucleotides are TGTGCCAGCAGCAACGGACCCTCGGGGACTGAAGCTTTCTTT. Translating gives CASSNGPSGTEAFF.

This chain's CDR3 is CASSVSGLAGGETQYF. The CDR3 DNA reads TGTGCCAGCAGCGTATCGGGACTAGCGGGAGGGGAGACCCAGTACTTC. This chain joins TRBV9 and TRBJ2-5; TRBD2 matches at 16 bases. J was trimmed by 5 bases and V by 1 base; bases with no gene match: 2. Germline V lookup: CDR1 SGDLS, CDR2 YYNGEE. This CDR3 contains 16 residues.

This chain joins TRBV6-5 and TRBJ2-3; D remains unclear. Trimming cost V 5 bases and J 0 bases, with 12 bases left between them. The CDR3 runs to 15 residues. CDR1 and CDR2 (germline): MNHEY, SVGAGI. In DNA form, the CDR3 reads TGTGCCAGCAGTAGCCTCTTGCGGAGCACAGATACGCAGTATTTT. Translated, it gives CASSSLLRSTDTQYF.

J is TRBJ1-2 and V is TRBV7-2; D unresolved. CDR3 size: 13 residues. The germline V and J ends were trimmed by 5 bases and 5 bases, with 12 bases remaining between them. Germline loops: CDR1 SGHTA, CDR2 FQGNSA. The CDR3: CASSPAGEYGYTF. CDR3 DNA: TGTGCCAGCAGCCCCGCCGGGGAATATGGCTACACCTTC.

This chain uses TRBV10-3 with TRBJ2-3; TRBD1 matches at 9 bases. Germline CDR1 and CDR2: ENHRY and SYGVKD. The CDR3 length is 16 residues. Trimming removed 6 bases from V and 3 bases from J; junction bases left unmatched: 10. The CDR3 region is CAISRGQGMGTDTQYF. The CDR3 coding sequence is TGTGCCATCAGCCGAGGACAGGGGATGGGTACAGATACGCAGTATTTT.

The CDR3 spells CASSFQGYYGYTF. As DNA, the CDR3 is TGTGCCAGCAGCTTCCAGGGCTACTATGGCTACACCTTC. V and J are TRBV7-9 and TRBJ1-2, with a tentative D call TRBD1 (5 bases). Germline values: CDR1 SEHNR, CDR2 FQNEAQ (reference sequence). V lost 3 bases to trimming and J lost 3 bases, with 8 bases between them. This CDR3 is built from 13 residues.

The chain links TRBV19 to TRBJ1-5; a weak D match, TRBD1 (5 bases). Germline lookup yields CDR1 LNHDA and CDR2 SQIVND (reference sequence). CDR3 length: 13 residues. Trimming cost V 4 bases and J 3 bases, with 7 bases left between them. Here the CDR3 reads CASSRQINQPQHF. DNA of the CDR3: TGTGCCAGTAGTAGACAGATCAATCAGCCCCAGCATTTT.

The chain couples TRBV19 to TRBJ2-3; TRBD2 matches at 15 bases. Germline CDR1 is LNHDA and CDR2 is SQIVND (reference sequence). J was trimmed by 3 bases and V by 5 bases; bases with no gene match: 6. The CDR3 extends over 17 amino acids. CDR3 sequence (DNA): TGTGCCAGTAGTCCCGGGACTAGCGGGAGGTTTACAGATACGCAGTATTTT. As protein: CASSPGTSGRFTDTQYF.

The chain uses TRBV7-8 and TRBJ1-2, with 10 bases matching TRBD1. V trimming: 3 bases; J trimming: 7 bases; junction bases outside the gene matches: 8. The CDR3 is made up of 15 amino acids. From germline, CDR1 is SGHVS and CDR2 FQNEAQ. CDR3 protein: CASSFPDRGFGGYTF. The CDR3 DNA reads as TGTGCCAGCAGCTTCCCGGACAGGGGGTTCGGTGGCTACACCTTC.

The V call is TRBV5-1, the J call TRBJ2-1; 8 nucleotides match TRBD1. This CDR3 is 14 amino acids long. Per germline, CDR1 SGHRS and CDR2 YFSETQ. V dropped 4 bases and J dropped 7; count of bases not matched to a gene: 7. The CDR3 DNA reads TGCGCCAGCAGCCCCCGACAGGGGAGGAATGAGCAGTTCTTC. Translation: CASSPRQGRNEQFF.

This clone has just a few counts. The V call is TRBV2, the J call TRBJ1-2; D is undetermined. V lost 7 bases to trimming and J lost 2 bases, with 11 bases between them. Germline lookup yields CDR1 SNHLY and CDR2 FYNNEI. The CDR3 length is 13 residues. The CDR3 is CASKGGGNYGYTF. As DNA, the CDR3 is TGTGCCAGCAAAGGAGGCGGAAACTATGGCTACACCTTC.

In its sample, this clone was seen a few times. V usage is TRBV27 and J usage is TRBJ2-2; D possibly corresponds to TRBD2 (6 bases). With 2 bases removed from V and 4 bases from J, the gap between germline ends came to 14 bases. Per germline, CDR1 MNHEY and CDR2 SMNVEV (reference sequence). The CDR3 is made up of 16 amino acids. The CDR3 is CASSLERVRGTGELFF. The DNA for the CDR3 is TGTGCCAGCAGTTTAGAGCGGGTTCGGGGCACCGGGGAGCTGTTTTTT.

This clone has only one observation. The chain recombines TRBV30 with TRBJ1-5; D is possibly TRBD1 (5 bases). This CDR3 has 13 amino acids. The V gene's germline CDR1 is GTSNPN and CDR2 SVGIG (reference sequence). The V gene lost 8 bases and the J gene lost 7 bases, with 18 bases spanning the gap. CDR3 loop: CAGGSRVYQPQHF. The CDR3 DNA is TGTGCCGGTGGATCCAGGGTGTACCAGCCCCAGCATTTT.

The rearrangement uses TRBV29-1 and TRBJ2-3; 13 bases match TRBD2. The germline gives CDR1 SQVTM, CDR2 ANQGSEA. J was trimmed by 3 bases and V by 2 bases; bases with no gene match: 2. There are 15 residues in the CDR3. The DNA of the CDR3 is TGCAGCGTTGAATTACTAGCGGGGGGGACAGATACGCAGTATTTT. Translation gives CSVELLAGGTDTQYF.

V is TRBV7-2 and J is TRBJ2-3; the match to TRBD1 covers 12 bases. The CDR3 consists of 15 residues. The germline V gene encodes CDR1 SGHTA and CDR2 FQGNSA. J was trimmed by 5 bases and V by 5 bases; bases with no gene match: 5. DNA of the CDR3: TGTGCCAGCAGCCTGCGGGACAGGGGGCAAGATACGCAGTATTTT. It specifies CASSLRDRGQDTQYF.

V is TRBV10-3 and J is TRBJ1-1; D uncertain. CDR1 and CDR2 (germline): ENHRY, SYGVKD. The V end was cut by 5 bases, the J end by 6 bases, with 16 bases between. The CDR3 covers 14 residues. In DNA form, the CDR3 reads TGTGCCATCAGTACTAGTAAAACGGACCCTGAAGCTTTCTTT. This codes for CAISTSKTDPEAFF.